The 21 T cell receptor beta chains listed next were all sequenced from one sample in a study of Graves' ophthalmopathy and Graves' hyperthyroidism. Amplification of TCR beta CDR3 regions used RNA transcripts. HTBI primers primed a first-round RT-PCR, and a second-round multiplex PCR followed. TCRdb re-analysed the multiplex PCR reads in MiXCR, keeping a single row per CDR3 protein. The data show under 350,000 distinct CDR3 sequences, roughly 15% seen once. The sequenced sample was peripheral blood. The receptors here all came from an adult man with Graves' ophthalmopathy.

The sample holds many counts of this clonotype. The J gene is TRBJ1-6, the V gene TRBV7-9; 7 bases are shared with TRBD1. Germline V gene data show CDR1 as SEHNR and CDR2 as FQNEAQ (reference sequence). The CDR3 has 15 amino acids. V was pared by 4 bases and J by 9 bases, with 9 bases of the junction left unmatched. CDR3 residues: CASSSRQGVGSPLHF. The CDR3 coding sequence is TGTGCCAGCAGCTCTCGACAGGGAGTGGGTTCACCCCTCCACTTT.

This clonotype has ten or more counts. The chain carries TRBV6-5 and TRBJ2-5; D gene ambiguous. Deletions cut 2 bases from V and 7 bases from J, with 5 bases between. In germline, CDR1 is MNHEY, CDR2 SVGAGI. The CDR3 has 11 amino acids. CDR3 DNA sequence: TGTGCCAGCAGTTACAGCTTGACCCAGTACTTC. As protein: CASSYSLTQYF.

This clonotype showed up many times. The V gene is TRBV30, the J gene TRBJ1-5; D might be TRBD1 (6 bases). V was trimmed by 2 bases and J by 0 bases, leaving 17 bases between them. The CDR3 is made up of 17 amino acids. The germline V gene has CDR1 GTSNPN and CDR2 SVGIG (reference sequence). The CDR3 bases are TGTGCCTGGAGTCAAAGGGAAGGGGGAATTAGCAATCAGCCCCAGCATTTT. Translation: CAWSQREGGISNQPQHF.

This clonotype has at least ten counts. V usage is TRBV7-8 and J usage is TRBJ2-7, with 10 bases aligning to TRBD2. There are 16 residues in the CDR3. In germline, CDR1 is SGHVS, CDR2 FQNEAQ. V gave up 3 bases and J gave up 5 bases; unmatched junction bases: 10. CDR3 region: CASSFRRAGGLDEQYF. The CDR3, as DNA: TGTGCCAGCAGCTTTAGGCGAGCGGGAGGGCTTGACGAGCAGTACTTC.

This chain links TRBV6-2 or TRBV6-3 with TRBJ2-7, with 8 bases aligning to TRBD1. Germline CDR1 MNHEY, CDR2 SVGEGT. The CDR3 is 14 residues long. The J segment lost 5 bases and the V segment lost 5 bases, leaving 8 bases of the junction unmatched. CDR3 amino acids: CASSPGQGFDEQYF. The CDR3 bases are TGTGCCAGCAGTCCCGGACAGGGATTCGACGAGCAGTACTTC.

This chain uses TRBV5-4 with TRBJ1-2, with 10 bases matching TRBD1. Losses at the gene ends were 7 bases for V and 6 bases for J; bases not matched to a gene: 9. The length of the CDR3 is 14 residues. Germline V gene data show CDR1 as SGHNT and CDR2 as YYREEE (reference sequence). In DNA, the CDR3 is TGTGCCAGCGGGAGTGACAGGGGGCTAGATGGCTACACCTTC. This sequence encodes CASGSDRGLDGYTF.

This clonotype showed up many times. The chain recombines TRBV24-1 with TRBJ2-5; a possible D gene is TRBD1 (6 bases). Trimming removed 9 bases at V and 3 bases at J, with 25 bases between. Germline V gene data show CDR1 as KGHDR and CDR2 as SFDVKD. This CDR3 has 17 residues. The CDR3 loop reads CATCGLAGQGFEETQYF. The CDR3 coding sequence is TGTGCCACCTGTGGCCTAGCCGGGCAGGGGTTCGAAGAGACCCAGTACTTC.

V usage is TRBV6-1 and J usage is TRBJ1-1; D uncertain. CDR1 MNHNS and CDR2 SASEGT come from the germline V gene. V lost 7 bases to trimming and J lost 4 bases, with 13 bases between them. The CDR3 is made up of 13 amino acids. CDR3 nucleotide sequence: TGTGCCAGCAAATTCGCGAAGGCCACTGAAGCTTTCTTT. Its translation is CASKFAKATEAFF.

This clonotype was seen ten or more times. The rearrangement uses TRBV7-8 and TRBJ2-6; D is possibly TRBD1 (5 bases). V was pared by 3 bases and J by 1 base, with 7 bases between. The CDR3 runs to 15 residues. Germline V gene sequence: CDR1 SGHVS, CDR2 FQNEAQ. The chain's CDR3 is CASSLTVSGANVLTF. The CDR3 DNA is TGTGCCAGCAGCTTGACAGTATCTGGGGCCAACGTCCTGACTTTC.

This clonotype was seen many times. J is TRBJ2-5 and V is TRBV28; 8 positions match TRBD1. V was pared by 3 bases and J by 4 bases, with 13 bases of the junction left unmatched. Germline-derived CDR1 and CDR2 are MDHEN and SYDVKM. The CDR3 length is 17 residues. As DNA, the CDR3 is TGTGCCAGCAGTTTCGGGTCATTAGGGACAGGTTTAGAGACCCAGTACTTC. Amino acid sequence: CASSFGSLGTGLETQYF. Full variable domain (rest looked up from reference TRBV28 and TRBJ2-5): DVKVTQSSRYLVKRTGEKVFLECVQDMDHENMFWYRQDPGLGLRLIYFSYDVKMKEKGDIPEGYSVSREKKERFSLILESASTNQTSMYLCASSFGSLGTGLETQYFGPGTRLLVL.

This clonotype has at least ten counts. The chain carries TRBV19 and TRBJ2-7, with TRBD2 matching over 16 bases. V shed 5 bases, J shed 3 bases, and the junction held 4 bases outside the gene matches. Germline-derived CDR1 and CDR2 are LNHDA and SQIVND (reference sequence). This CDR3 has 16 residues. For the CDR3, the DNA is TGTGCCAGTAGTGGGACTAGCGGGAGGGGTCTCTACGAGCAGTACTTC. This codes for CASSGTSGRGLYEQYF.

This clonotype was seen ten or more times. This sequence joins TRBV20-1 and TRBJ1-2; TRBD1 matches 11 bases. Losses at the gene ends were 3 bases for V and 2 bases for J; bases not matched to a gene: 8. In germline, CDR1 is DFQATT, CDR2 SNEGSKA (reference sequence). The CDR3 is 16 residues long. The CDR3 protein is CSARLAGDRGNYGYTF. In nucleotides, the CDR3 is TGCAGTGCTAGGCTCGCCGGGGACAGGGGGAACTATGGCTACACCTTC.

This CDR3 reads CASLHPGVPEAFF. CDR3 in DNA: TGTGCCAGTCTACACCCAGGGGTCCCGGAAGCTTTCTTT. The V gene is TRBV28, the J gene TRBJ1-1, with a possible D match to TRBD1 (6 bases). Germline V gene lookup returns CDR1 MDHEN and CDR2 SYDVKM. V was shortened by 9 bases and J by 8 bases, with 19 bases between the two germline ends. The CDR3 sequence is 13 residues long.

This clonotype was picked up many times. The V call is TRBV30, the J call TRBJ1-1; D uncertain. Germline values: CDR1 GTSNPN, CDR2 SVGIG (reference sequence). V was shortened by 4 bases and J by 0 bases, with 12 bases between the two germline ends. The CDR3 covers 14 residues. The CDR3 DNA sequence: TGTGCCTGGATACGAACCCTCATGAACACTGAAGCTTTCTTT. Translation: CAWIRTLMNTEAFF.

This chain links TRBV6-5 with TRBJ1-1; D gene ambiguous. Trimming took 0 bases from V and 7 from J, leaving 6 bases between them. The CDR3 has 12 amino acids. CDR1 and CDR2 (germline): MNHEY, SVGAGI. The CDR3 coding sequence is TGTGCCAGCAGTTACTCGGAGAATGAAGCTTTCTTT. Translated, it gives CASSYSENEAFF.

This clonotype occurred many times. The rearrangement joins TRBV18 to TRBJ1-1; D uncertain. This CDR3 is built from 15 residues. The V gene lost 3 bases and the J gene lost 1 base, with 12 bases spanning the gap. Germline CDR1 reads KGHSH; CDR2 reads LQKENI. The DNA of the CDR3 is TGTGCCAGCTCACCCCTGAGAGGACCGAACACTGAAGCTTTCTTT. This sequence encodes CASSPLRGPNTEAFF.

This clonotype was detected only a few times. V gene TRBV19 combines with J gene TRBJ2-7; the D is unclear. This CDR3 comprises 13 residues. Germline-derived CDR1 and CDR2 are LNHDA and SQIVND (reference sequence). The V end was cut by 2 bases, the J end by 6 bases, with 11 bases between. The DNA of the CDR3 is TGTGCCAGTAGTATAAAGATCCGAACCGAGCAGTACTTC. It yields the protein CASSIKIRTEQYF.

The table lists this clonotype with many counts. The genes are TRBV6-5 and TRBJ2-7, with TRBD1 matching over 9 bases. V lost 2 bases to trimming and J lost 4 bases; unmatched junction nucleotides: 3. CDR3 length equals 14 residues. CDR1 is MNHEY and CDR2 is SVGAGI in the germline V gene. DNA for the CDR3: TGTGCCAGCAGTTACCGGGACAGGGAATACGAGCAGTACTTC. It specifies CASSYRDREYEQYF.

This clonotype was picked up many times. J is TRBJ2-7 and V is TRBV28, with D possibly called TRBD1 or TRBD2 (5 bases each). The CDR3 contains 13 residues. Trimming removed 6 bases at V and 9 bases at J, with 18 bases between. Germline lookup yields CDR1 MDHEN and CDR2 SYDVKM. Here the CDR3 DNA reads TGTGCCAGCAGCAGGACACTGGGCCGGGGGCAGTACTTC. This sequence encodes CASSRTLGRGQYF. Drawing the rest from reference TRBV28 and TRBJ2-7, the complete variable domain is DVKVTQSSRYLVKRTGEKVFLECVQDMDHENMFWYRQDPGLGLRLIYFSYDVKMKEKGDIPEGYSVSREKKERFSLILESASTNQTSMYLCASSRTLGRGQYFGPGTRLTVT.

This clonotype was seen ten or more times. The rearrangement links TRBV5-1 to TRBJ1-5; the D is unclear. V gave up 1 base and J gave up 7 bases, with 12 bases separating them. The CDR3 consists of 14 residues. Germline lookup yields CDR1 SGHRS and CDR2 YFSETQ. The CDR3 sequence: CASSLWGRGQPQHF. CDR3 nucleotides: TGCGCCAGCAGCTTGTGGGGTAGAGGACAGCCCCAGCATTTT.

This clonotype was counted at least ten times. The rearrangement uses TRBV11-2 and TRBJ2-7, with a possible D match to TRBD1 (6 bases). V was pared by 5 bases and J by 8 bases, with 10 bases between. Looked up from germline, CDR1 is SGHAT and CDR2 is FQNNGV. The CDR3 totals 11 residues. The CDR3 sequence is CASSPGQQQYF. Written as DNA, the CDR3 is TGTGCCAGCAGCCCCGGACAGCAGCAGTACTTC.